Listed below are T cell receptor beta chains from one sample, sequenced in a study of Graves' ophthalmopathy and Graves' hyperthyroidism. Via MiXCR, TCRdb re-called the multiplex PCR reads, giving one row per CDR3 protein. The profile shows fewer than 400,000 distinct CDR3 sequences, about 16% of them singletons. Sequencing was carried out using peripheral blood. The receptor source for this set is a woman aged 18-29 years with Graves' ophthalmopathy. Each CDR3 is given with its conserved first and last residue.

TRBV6-2/TRBV6-3	TRBJ2-2	CASSYSGAGSGELFF
TRBV7-2	TRBJ2-7	CASSRGLLQYEQYF
TRBV12-3/TRBV12-4	TRBJ1-5	CASSPTDRGQPQHF
TRBV9	TRBJ2-2	CASSVGISGVRIINTGELFF
TRBV11-1	TRBJ1-1	CASRGMTTEMNTEAFF
TRBV28	TRBJ1-5	CASKPGGNQPQHF
TRBV27	TRBJ1-2	CASFSWTGGDYGYTF
TRBV7-2	TRBJ2-5	CASSLGPGGQETQYF
TRBV6-1	TRBJ2-7	CASKSSLESPYEQYF
TRBV6-1	TRBJ1-5	CASSVPGPSNQPQHF
TRBV11-2	TRBJ2-7	CASSRFGALAYEQYF
TRBV27	TRBJ2-7	CASSPGQGNDEQYF
TRBV20-1	TRBJ2-2	CSARDPKLNTGELFF
TRBV30	TRBJ1-5	CAYGTSDFYQPQHF
TRBV20-1	TRBJ1-1	CSANLMWEAFF
TRBV12-3/TRBV12-4	TRBJ2-7	CASRVTGLVEQYF
TRBV6-2/TRBV6-3	TRBJ1-5	CASTPMRVGNQPQHF
TRBV9	TRBJ2-7	CASSVGGNSYEQYF
TRBV20-1	TRBJ1-2	CSARDYNRTAGPYGYTF
TRBV27	TRBJ2-7	CASSLSREGVPLPLRVEQYF
TRBV27	TRBJ2-7	CASSLQIRPGGSLYEQYF
TRBV7-2	TRBJ1-1	CASSGNLNTEAFF
TRBV11-2	TRBJ2-5	CASSSSHPRDRAQETQYF
TRBV12-3/TRBV12-4	TRBJ1-2	CASRGQVVGGYTF
TRBV6-2/TRBV6-3	TRBJ1-2	CASGGQGVDYGYTF
TRBV7-8	TRBJ2-7	CASRRISTSYEQYF
TRBV7-6	TRBJ2-7	CASSVYGGERSEQYF
TRBV12-3/TRBV12-4	TRBJ2-2	CASSLGATGELFF
TRBV25-1	TRBJ2-5	CASSSQGGRRETQYF
TRBV18	TRBJ2-7	CASSRIGASNSYEQYF
TRBV2	TRBJ1-6	CASMRGYNSPLHF
TRBV6-1	TRBJ2-5	CAADRVRETQYF
TRBV6-1	TRBJ2-7	CASTRRDTYEQYF
TRBV9	TRBJ2-4	CASSVEAKLLAKNIQYF
TRBV7-2	TRBJ1-5	CASSLTLNQPQHF
TRBV11-2	TRBJ2-2	CASSPGTGALGGELFF
TRBV9	TRBJ2-5	CASSVELAGGTQYF
TRBV5-1	TRBJ2-7	CASKMLAGPYEQYF
TRBV7-3	TRBJ2-5	CASSLSASTETQYF
TRBV4-3	TRBJ2-7	CASSQDFLAGHSSYEQYF
TRBV14	TRBJ2-5	CASSTGTTIRETQYF
TRBV6-1	TRBJ1-1	CASRPSQGVNTEAFF
TRBV12-3/TRBV12-4	TRBJ2-2	CASSLSVPAGELFF
TRBV19	TRBJ1-5	CASSHTTGAPQPQHF
TRBV4-3	TRBJ2-5	CASSQDLRLADYPETQYF
TRBV5-1	TRBJ2-2	CASRIRGAGGELFF
TRBV4-2	TRBJ1-2	CASSPDWGILTSLGQGIYGYTF
TRBV12-3/TRBV12-4	TRBJ2-2	CASTLDRSTGELFF
TRBV5-6	TRBJ1-1	CASSFPLNTEAFF
TRBV30	TRBJ1-1	CARDRGFTEAFF
TRBV7-9	TRBJ1-1	CASTEVGTEAFF